Listed below are T cell receptor beta chains from one sample, sequenced in a study of early T cells in non-severe SARS-CoV-2 infection. TCRdb processed the 5' RACE reads anew with MiXCR; each CDR3 protein has one entry. The sample consists of about 30,000 distinct CDR3 sequences, 5.8% of them appearing once. Sequencing used whole blood. The receptors were gathered from an adult who was a healthcare worker with PCR-confirmed SARS-CoV-2 infection or an uninfected control (not recorded which). CDR3s include the opening cysteine and the closing phenylalanine or tryptophan. The order of the fields is J gene, clone size, V gene, D gene, CDR3 DNA, CDR3 protein. The D gene is left open where the match is weak. Some rows have no size entry. The others give once, few or many, or a class for an expanded clone.

J: TRBJ2-7
size: many
V: TRBV19
D: .
DNA: TGTGCCAGTAGAAATCAAGGGGGGATTGACCTCGAGCAGTACTTC
CDR3: CASRNQGGIDLEQYF

J: TRBJ1-5
size: many
V: TRBV12-3/TRBV12-4
D: .
DNA: TGTGCCAGCAGCTCTGGTAGGAGCAATCAGCCCCAGCATTTT
CDR3: CASSSGRSNQPQHF

J: TRBJ2-5
size: many
V: TRBV7-9
D: .
DNA: TGTGCCAGCAGCTGGATGACTGAGTACCAAGAGACCCAGTACTTC
CDR3: CASSWMTEYQETQYF

J: TRBJ2-7
size: many
V: TRBV29-1
D: .
DNA: TGCAGCGTTGAGGTGGAGGTAACCTACGAGCAGTACTTC
CDR3: CSVEVEVTYEQYF

J: TRBJ2-1
size: many
V: TRBV7-3
D: .
DNA: TGTGCCAGCAGCTTAAGTTCCTTCTCGACGACCACCGATGAGCAGTTCTTC
CDR3: CASSLSSFSTTTDEQFF

J: TRBJ1-5
size: .
V: TRBV12-3/TRBV12-4
D: TRBD1
DNA: TGTGCCAGCAGTCAGACAGGGGGGTTAAATCAGCCCCAGCATTTT
CDR3: CASSQTGGLNQPQHF

J: TRBJ2-3
size: medium-sized
V: TRBV19
D: .
DNA: TGTGCCAGTACTGGCATAACTAGCACAGATACGCAGTATTTT
CDR3: CASTGITSTDTQYF

J: TRBJ1-1
size: .
V: TRBV12-3/TRBV12-4
D: .
DNA: TGTGCCAGCAGCTCCCCGGGTCTCGGGAACACTGAAGCTTTCTTT
CDR3: CASSSPGLGNTEAFF

J: TRBJ2-3
size: few
V: TRBV5-1
D: .
DNA: TGCGCCAGCAGCCCTCCCGACGGTAGCTACACAGATACGCAGTATTTT
CDR3: CASSPPDGSYTDTQYF

J: TRBJ1-1
size: many
V: TRBV30
D: .
DNA: TGTGCCTGGAAAAAGTACGGGGTTGGGGCGGAGGAAGCTTTCTTT
CDR3: CAWKKYGVGAEEAFF

J: TRBJ2-5
size: many
V: TRBV7-2
D: .
DNA: TGTGCCAGCAGCTTCGGACCTATTCAAGAGACCCAGTACTTC
CDR3: CASSFGPIQETQYF